This note documents a single TCR beta chain sequence. Antigen specificity is unknown. This specimen comes from a study of lymphopenia after photon versus proton radiotherapy. Study results and limitations: After the lymphocyte nadir, photon-treated repertoires showed oligoclonal expansion, especially of CD8+ Temra cells. Proton therapy kept repertoires fairly stable, unlike photons, which gained effector/memory cells.

Only in-frame clones appear in the TCRdb table, and some are missing; sequencing was by immunoSEQ multiplex PCR. The sample includes about 30,000 clones, 94% of them seen just once. V was trimmed by 0 bases and J by 0 bases, leaving 14 bases between them. The V gene's germline CDR1 is LGHNA and CDR2 YSLEER. This CDR3 spans 17 amino acids. The material sequenced was peripheral blood, taken from a patient treated with photon-based radiotherapy. The receptor was derived from a woman aged 50 to 60 with cholangiocarcinoma. The rearrangement links TRBV4-3 to TRBJ1-1; D gene uncertain. The CDR3 nucleotides read TGCGCCAGCAGCCAAGATCTTGCAGGTAGACTGAACACTGAAGCTTTCTTT. Translating gives CASSQDLAGRLNTEAFF.